This TCR beta chain stems from a study of response to subunit inactivated influenza vaccine (dated by TCRdb to 2017 to 2018). Describing the broader study: Deep quantitative profiling of the T cell receptor repertoire was used in the study to follow responses to a trivalent subunit inactivated influenza vaccine.

What the work shows at the level of the full study, not this receptor alone: The authors proposed that each seasonal influenza vaccination may bring in only a limited number of new T cells.

Libraries were built with RT-PCR. The sequencing machine was an Illumina HiSeq 2500. In-frame beta chains were kept once TCRdb had trimmed the public reads at Q25 with fastp and called clones with MiXCR. Each CDR3 protein appears once, grouped with its most common genes and DNA. The sample data list about 780,000 distinct CDR3 sequences, and less than 20% of these were observed just once. About a tenth of the sample rests with the top ten. Remarks on this clonotype: Its specific antigen is unknown. Base qualities are not recorded, but no much larger clone differs from it by a single base.

The V end gives up 5 bases and the J end 5 bases, leaving 2 bases in the junction not matched to a gene. The germline V gene (reference sequence) gives CDR1 as SEHNR and CDR2 as FQNEAQ. Its CDR3 holds 12 amino acids, cysteine through phenylalanine. The only DNA kept is the CDR3, 36 bases in frame from the first base. The rearrangement joined TRBV7-9 to TRBJ2-5, with TRBD2 matching 7 junction bases. The receptor was derived from a man in his forties or fifties who received an inactivated influenza vaccine. Donor details come from another sample of the same person, matched by shared clones. The source was PBMCs from blood, collected approximately 5 days after vaccination. The nucleotides read TGTGCCAGCAGCGGACTAGGGGAGACCCAGTACTTC. The encoded protein is CASSGLGETQYF. The variable domain in full, with residues beyond the CDR3 obtained from the reference TRBV7-9 and TRBJ2-5 genes, is DTGVSQNPRHKITKRGQNVTFRCDPISEHNRLYWYRQTLGQGPEFLTYFQNEAQLEKSRLLSDRFSAERPKGSFSTLEIQRTEQGDSAMYLCASSGLGETQYFGPGTRLLVL.